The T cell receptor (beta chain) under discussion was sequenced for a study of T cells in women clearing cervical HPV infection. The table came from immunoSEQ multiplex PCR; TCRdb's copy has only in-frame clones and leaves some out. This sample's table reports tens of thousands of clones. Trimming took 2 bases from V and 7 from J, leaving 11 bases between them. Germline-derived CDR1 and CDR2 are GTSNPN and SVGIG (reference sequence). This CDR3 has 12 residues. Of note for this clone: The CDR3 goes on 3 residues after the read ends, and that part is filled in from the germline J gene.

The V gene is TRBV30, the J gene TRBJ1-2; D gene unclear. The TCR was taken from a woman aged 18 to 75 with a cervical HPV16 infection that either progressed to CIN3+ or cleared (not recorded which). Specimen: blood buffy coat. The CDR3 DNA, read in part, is TGTGCCTGGAGTTCGGGTTTGGGTGGC. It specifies CAWSSGLGG. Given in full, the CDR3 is CAWSSGLGGYTF.